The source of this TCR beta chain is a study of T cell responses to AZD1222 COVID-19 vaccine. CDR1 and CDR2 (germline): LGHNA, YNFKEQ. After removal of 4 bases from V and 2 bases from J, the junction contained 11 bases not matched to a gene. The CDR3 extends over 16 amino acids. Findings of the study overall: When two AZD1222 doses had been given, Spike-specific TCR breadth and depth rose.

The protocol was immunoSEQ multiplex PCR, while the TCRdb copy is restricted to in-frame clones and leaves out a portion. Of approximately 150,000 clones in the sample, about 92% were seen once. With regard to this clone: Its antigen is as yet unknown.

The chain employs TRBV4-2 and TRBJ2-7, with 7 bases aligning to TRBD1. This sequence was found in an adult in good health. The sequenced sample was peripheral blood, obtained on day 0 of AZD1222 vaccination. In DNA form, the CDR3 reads TGTGCCAGCAGCCGGGCCGGGACAGCCCTTCCCTACGAGCAGTACTTC. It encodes CASSRAGTALPYEQYF.